Here is one T cell receptor (beta chain) with its context. The sample originates from a study of T cell responses to AZD1222 COVID-19 vaccine. The CDR3 covers 16 residues. Germline loops: CDR1 SGHNT, CDR2 YYREEE (reference sequence). Between the trimmed V and J ends, which lost 0 bases and 1 base, there was a span of 11 bases. Assay: immunoSEQ multiplex PCR; the TCRdb copy retains only in-frame clones and omits some. The sample contains almost 80,000 clones, about 85% of which appear only once. Source: peripheral blood, taken on day 0 of AZD1222 vaccination. The rearrangement uses TRBV5-4 and TRBJ1-5; TRBD1 is a possible D gene (5 bases). This receptor was obtained from an adult in good health. The CDR3 protein is CASSLGPGMSNQPQHF. In nucleotides, the CDR3 is TGTGCCAGCAGCTTGGGGCCAGGGATGAGCAATCAGCCCCAGCATTTT. Combining the CDR3 with reference TRBV5-4 and TRBJ1-5 gives the whole variable domain ETGVTQSPTHLIKTRGQQVTLRCSSQSGHNTVSWYQQALGQGPQFIFQYYREEENGRGNFPPRFSGLQFPNYSSELNVNALELDDSALYLCASSLGPGMSNQPQHFGDGTRLSIL.